A single T cell receptor (beta chain) is shown here with its context. Sequencing was performed with immunoSEQ multiplex PCR; in TCRdb, only in-frame clones are kept and a portion is missing. The repertoire holds about 98,000 clones, approximately 86% seen once, with about 9.4% in the top ten. This entry belongs to a study of blood T cell repertoires in COVID-19. Trimming shortened V by 0 bases and J by 2 bases, and 9 bases separated the two germline ends. The germline gives CDR1 SGHNT, CDR2 YYREEE (reference sequence). This CDR3 comprises 14 residues. The rearrangement joins TRBV5-4 to TRBJ2-7; D ambiguous. Sequencing input: peripheral blood. This clonotype was obtained from a man aged 50 or older with acute or convalescent COVID-19. In DNA form, the CDR3 reads TGTGCCAGCAGCTTGGGTCCTGGCACCTACGAGCAGTACTTC. Its protein is CASSLGPGTYEQYF.